This entry lists 12 T cell receptor beta chains sequenced from one sample in a study of T cell changes during pregnancy in multiple sclerosis. TCRdb keeps only in-frame clones here, not all; method: immunoSEQ multiplex PCR. The sample carries about 99,000 clones, almost 95% recorded once. Source: peripheral blood, taken after pregnancy. Receptors were obtained from a female donor with multiple sclerosis, enrolled in a pregnancy study.

J is TRBJ2-3 and V is TRBV4-1; tentative D call: TRBD2 (5 bases). The germline V gene encodes CDR1 MGHRA and CDR2 YSYEKL. Between the trimmed V and J ends, which lost 1 base and 2 bases, there was a span of 13 bases. The CDR3 runs to 16 residues. In DNA form, the CDR3 reads TGCGCCAGCAGCCAAGGCACCGGGGATTACACAGATACGCAGTATTTT. This sequence encodes CASSQGTGDYTDTQYF.

The chain is built from TRBV2 and TRBJ1-2, with TRBD1 matching 7 bases. V gave up 8 bases and J gave up 4 bases; unmatched junction bases: 1. CDR3 length equals 11 residues. Germline CDR1 and CDR2: SNHLY and FYNNEI. CDR3 sequence: CASGTVYGYTF. The CDR3, as DNA: TGTGCCAGCGGGACAGTCTATGGCTACACCTTC.

The chain combines TRBV6-4 with TRBJ2-1; 7 positions match TRBD2. Per germline, CDR1 MRHNA and CDR2 SNTAGT. J was trimmed by 9 bases and V by 8 bases; bases with no gene match: 10. The CDR3 is 13 residues long. CDR3 DNA sequence: TGTGCCAGCGCTAGGGACGGCGGGGGTGAGCAGTTCTTC. Protein product: CASARDGGGEQFF.

V and J are TRBV11-1 and TRBJ1-1, with 8 bases fitting TRBD1. Germline lookup yields CDR1 SGHAT and CDR2 FQDESV (reference sequence). The CDR3 is 16 residues long. The ends lost 4 bases at V and 2 bases at J; junction bases unmatched: 9. The CDR3 loop reads CASSSRTGQGNTEAFF. In nucleotides, the CDR3 is TGTGCCAGCAGCTCCCGGACAGGGCAGGGAAACACTGAAGCTTTCTTT.

This clone was recorded only once. The chain links TRBV2 to TRBJ1-1, with unresolved D. The CDR3 loop spans 13 amino acids. Germline V gives CDR1 SNHLY, CDR2 FYNNEI. With 6 bases removed from V and 1 base from J, the gap between germline ends came to 9 bases. The CDR3 bases are TGTGCCAGCAGCGCGGATAGGAACACTGAAGCTTTCTTT. This gives the protein CASSADRNTEAFF.

The V call is TRBV27, the J call TRBJ2-1, with no clear D. Trimming pared 1 base from V and 4 bases from J, leaving 11 bases between. There are 15 residues in the CDR3. CDR1 and CDR2 from the germline V gene are MNHEY and SMNVEV (reference sequence). The CDR3 sequence: CASSLYRDKYNEQFF. CDR3 in DNA: TGTGCCAGCAGTTTATATCGAGACAAGTACAATGAGCAGTTCTTC.

The chain is built from TRBV6-5 and TRBJ2-1; 10 nucleotides line up with TRBD2. V was pared by 5 bases and J by 7 bases, with 8 bases of the junction left unmatched. Germline-derived CDR1 and CDR2 are MNHEY and SVGAGI. This CDR3 is built from 15 residues. The DNA for the CDR3 is TGTGCCAGCAGTAAAAGCGGGGGGGCCGTAAATGAGCAGTTCTTC. Protein product: CASSKSGGAVNEQFF.

V usage is TRBV7-6 and J usage is TRBJ1-1; D gene uncertain. Germline V gene lookup returns CDR1 SGHVS and CDR2 FNYEAQ. This CDR3 is built from 14 residues. V was trimmed by 5 bases and J by 0 bases, leaving 10 bases between them. CDR3 in DNA: TGTGCCAGCAGCCCCTCGGGTTTGAACACTGAAGCTTTCTTT. It is translated as CASSPSGLNTEAFF.

This sequence joins TRBV9 and TRBJ2-3; 8 bases align to TRBD1. With V trimmed by 0 bases and J by 2 bases, 2 bases remained unmatched. CDR3 length equals 15 residues. Per germline, CDR1 SGDLS and CDR2 YYNGEE. In DNA, the CDR3 is TGTGCCAGCAGCGTAGTGGACAGGGTCACAGATACGCAGTATTTT. The encoded protein is CASSVVDRVTDTQYF.

V is TRBV6-5 and J is TRBJ1-1, with D uncertain. Germline CDR1 is MNHEY and CDR2 is SVGAGI. Trimming took 4 bases from V and 4 from J, leaving 13 bases between them. This CDR3 has 14 residues. Here the CDR3 DNA reads TGTGCCAGCAGTTCTAACGGGATGAGCACTGAAGCTTTCTTT. Translating it yields CASSSNGMSTEAFF.

The chain employs TRBV29-1 and TRBJ2-2, with TRBD1 matching over 8 bases. The V segment lost 8 bases and the J segment 2 bases; nucleotides outside the gene matches: 4. This CDR3 comprises 13 residues. The germline V gene encodes CDR1 SQVTM and CDR2 ANQGSEA. CDR3 sequence reads: CSHGQGNTGELFF. CDR3 in DNA: TGCAGCCATGGACAGGGTAACACCGGGGAGCTGTTTTTT.

This chain uses TRBV2 with TRBJ2-2; 7 bases are shared with TRBD2. Germline assignment: CDR1 SNHLY and CDR2 FYNNEI. This CDR3 contains 16 residues. Losses at the gene ends were 0 bases for V and 3 bases for J; bases not matched to a gene: 4. CDR3: CASSEAGGTDTGELFF. In DNA form, the CDR3 reads TGTGCCAGCAGTGAAGCCGGGGGGACGGACACCGGGGAGCTGTTTTTT.